The T cell receptor (beta chain) described here comes from a study of regulatory T cells in long-lasting Graves disease. Findings of the study overall: For persistent Graves' patients, TCR diversity was lower than for newly diagnosed ones.

The time point: persistent/refractory GD, antithyroid drugs over 5 years with positive TRAb. TCR sequences were obtained from RNA taken from PBMCs. This clonotype was recorded many times. Antigen specificity is unknown. CDR3-region Arm-PCR and iRepertoire HTBI primers produced the TCR beta libraries. TCRdb reprocessed the multiplex PCR reads with MiXCR, giving one entry per CDR3 protein. The data hold hundreds of thousands of distinct CDR3 sequences, with about 19% observed a single time. V lost 1 base to trimming and J lost 3 bases; unmatched junction nucleotides: 15. This CDR3 has 18 amino acids. Germline CDR1 is SGHDT and CDR2 is YYEEEE.

The source of this sequence is a female donor with Graves disease. The rearrangement links TRBV5-6 to TRBJ2-5, with TRBD2 matching over 7 bases. The sample consisted of peripheral blood mononuclear cells (PBMCs), taken when the disease was refractory, from a patient treated with antithyroid drugs. CDR3 amino acids: CASSLTGGGIFVEETQYF. CDR3 nucleotides: TGTGCCAGCAGCTTGACGGGGGGAGGGATTTTTGTGGAAGAGACCCAGTACTTC.